The 11 T cell receptor beta chains given below trace back to one sample, sequenced in a study of T cells in Graves' hyperthyroidism and ophthalmopathy. RNA transcripts served as the template for amplifying TCR beta CDR3 regions. TCR CDR3 underwent first-round RT-PCR with the HTBI primer set. TCRdb re-called the multiplex PCR reads through MiXCR, storing one row per CDR3 protein. This table has approximately 590,000 distinct CDR3 sequences, roughly 14% appearing once. The sequenced sample consisted of blood. These receptors all come from a woman in her 30s with Graves' hyperthyroidism.

This clonotype was counted between two and nine times. The V call is TRBV6-1, the J call TRBJ1-1, with 10 nucleotides matching TRBD1. Germline assignment: CDR1 MNHNS and CDR2 SASEGT. Losses at the gene ends were 6 bases for V and 7 bases for J; bases not matched to a gene: 8. This CDR3 is 14 amino acids long. The CDR3 DNA follows: TGTGCCAGCAGCCGTGGACAGGGGGTAGTTGAAGCTTTCTTT. Translating it yields CASSRGQGVVEAFF.

At least ten counts were recorded for this clonotype. This chain connects TRBV6-1 to TRBJ1-1; perhaps TRBD1 as D (5 bases). Trimming shortened V by 6 bases and J by 1 base, and 12 bases separated the two germline ends. The CDR3 runs to 14 residues. Germline assignment: CDR1 MNHNS and CDR2 SASEGT. CDR3 DNA: TGTGCCAGCAGGGGTGGGGGGACGAACACTGAAGCTTTCTTT. Residues: CASRGGGTNTEAFF.

J is TRBJ2-5 and V is TRBV18, with a possible D match to TRBD2 (6 bases). V lost 3 bases to trimming and J lost 3 bases, with 11 bases between them. The CDR3 runs 14 residues. In germline, CDR1 is KGHSH, CDR2 LQKENI. The CDR3 sequence is CASSPRSGEETQYF. The CDR3 coding sequence is TGTGCCAGCTCACCTCGTTCGGGAGAAGAGACCCAGTACTTC.

A remark on this clonotype: This may come from a read error, since a much larger clone is one base off. The chain combines TRBV7-3 with TRBJ2-7; D unclear. This CDR3 contains 13 residues. Deletions cut 2 bases from V and 7 bases from J, with 12 bases between. Germline CDR1 and CDR2: SGHTA and FQGTGA. The CDR3 sequence is CASSLVQDTEQYF. The CDR3 DNA is TGTGCCAGCAGCTTAGTCCAGGATACAGAGCAGTACTTC.

The V call is TRBV11-1, the J call TRBJ2-7; D is uncertain. Germline CDR1 is SGHAT and CDR2 is FQDESV (reference sequence). Trimming cost V 4 bases and J 6 bases, with 10 bases left between them. CDR3 length: 12 residues. The DNA for the CDR3 is TGTGCCAGCAGCTCGTCCTGGGTCGAGCAGTACTTC. Translation: CASSSSWVEQYF. The full variable domain, its missing parts supplied by reference TRBV11-1 and TRBJ2-7, is EAEVAQSPRYKITEKSQAVAFWCDPISGHATLYWYRQILGQGPELLVQFQDESVVDDSQLPKDRFSAERLKGVDSTLKIQPAELGDSAMYLCASSSSWVEQYFGPGTRLTVT.

Note on this clonotype: A read error is possible here, since a much larger clone lies one base away. The J gene is TRBJ2-5, the V gene TRBV6-6; D ambiguous. The CDR3 extends over 15 amino acids. The ends were cut back, 0 bases at V and 12 bases at J, with 20 bases in the middle. The germline gives CDR1 MNHNY, CDR2 SVGAGI (reference sequence). The CDR3 here is CASSYSSQRQTTKYF. CDR3 bases: TGTGCCAGCAGTTACTCGTCCCAGAGACAAACAACCAAGTACTTC.

This clonotype occurred many times. The V gene is TRBV20-1, the J gene TRBJ2-7; 9 nucleotides agree with TRBD1. The junction had 10 bases not matched to a gene; V was cut back by 3 bases and J by 7 bases. This CDR3 has 14 residues. From germline, CDR1 is DFQATT and CDR2 SNEGSKA (reference sequence). The CDR3 loop reads CSARIDRGRVEQYF. The DNA of the CDR3 is TGCAGTGCTAGGATCGACAGGGGGAGAGTAGAGCAGTACTTC.

There are many counts of this clonotype. The rearrangement uses TRBV11-1 and TRBJ2-3; TRBD2 matches 11 bases. The trim removed 5 bases at V and 6 bases at J, leaving 10 bases unmatched. The CDR3 extends over 16 amino acids. Germline loops: CDR1 SGHAT, CDR2 FQDESV (reference sequence). In DNA, the CDR3 is TGTGCCAGCAGCAAAAGGACTAGCGGGTTCAAGGATACGCAGTATTTT. Translating it yields CASSKRTSGFKDTQYF.

The chain links TRBV19 to TRBJ2-1, with TRBD1 as a possible D gene (5 bases). From germline, CDR1 is LNHDA and CDR2 SQIVND (reference sequence). V lost 6 bases and J lost 9, with 15 bases in between. This CDR3 has 13 amino acids. CDR3 DNA sequence: TGTGCCAGTAGCACCAGGGTTTGGGGTGAGCAGTTCTTC. Its translation: CASSTRVWGEQFF.

In its sample, this clonotype was seen a few times. The chain links TRBV19 to TRBJ1-1, with TRBD1 identical over 10 bases. The CDR3 contains 15 residues. The V and J ends lost 4 bases and 5 bases, in that order; junction bases with no gene match: 7. Germline values: CDR1 LNHDA, CDR2 SQIVND (reference sequence). The CDR3 spells CASSTLRTGGTEAFF. The CDR3 bases are TGTGCCAGTAGTACCCTAAGGACAGGGGGAACTGAAGCTTTCTTT.

Regarding this clonotype: Just one base apart from a much larger clone, this may be a read error. This chain links TRBV7-2 with TRBJ2-7; 10 bases map to TRBD2. Germline lookup yields CDR1 SGHTA and CDR2 FQGNSA. This CDR3 is built from 14 residues. Trimming removed 2 bases from V and 9 bases from J; junction bases left unmatched: 7. The CDR3 DNA sequence: TGTGCCAGCAGCTTACTAGCGGGAGAAAACGGGCAGTACTTC. The encoded protein is CASSLLAGENGQYF.